The 9 T cell receptor beta chains below come from one sample, sequenced in a study of shared clonotypes between healthy human individuals. Using immunoSEQ multiplex PCR, the repertoire was profiled, and TCRdb retains in-frame clones only, with some absent. The sample has 2 million to 2.5 million clones; approximately 96% are singletons. Sequenced input: naive CD4+ T cells sorted from blood. Regarding subset: CD45RA+ positively selected. The receptors come from a young man in good health.

This chain links TRBV29-1 with TRBJ2-5; the match to TRBD2 covers 11 bases. The junction had 12 bases not matched to a gene; V was cut back by 6 bases and J by 0 bases. In germline, CDR1 is SQVTM, CDR2 ANQGSEA. The length of the CDR3 is 17 residues. CDR3 sequence (DNA): TGCAGCGTAGGGGGTCTAGCGGGGGGATCGTACCAAGAGACCCAGTACTTC. Translation: CSVGGLAGGSYQETQYF.

This chain uses TRBV9 with TRBJ1-1, with a possible D match to TRBD1 (5 bases). The germline V gene encodes CDR1 SGDLS and CDR2 YYNGEE. This CDR3 contains 15 residues. The germline V and J ends were trimmed by 4 bases and 0 bases, with 13 bases remaining between them. Here the CDR3 reads CASSPDRALNTEAFF. CDR3 nucleotides: TGTGCCAGCAGCCCCGACAGAGCCTTGAACACTGAAGCTTTCTTT.

The chain joins TRBV6-5 to TRBJ1-4; maybe TRBD1 (5 bases). The CDR3 totals 15 residues. CDR1 is MNHEY and CDR2 is SVGAGI in the germline V gene. Trimming took off 2 bases at V and 6 bases at J, with 13 bases between the two ends. The CDR3 DNA is TGTGCCAGCAGTTACAGGGGCTATAGGGATGAAAAACTGTTTTTT. It specifies CASSYRGYRDEKLFF.

The chain joins TRBV5-4 to TRBJ1-2, with 10 bases aligning to TRBD1. The CDR3 runs to 18 residues. Trimming took 4 bases from V and 1 from J; bases not matched to a gene: 13. CDR1 and CDR2 (germline): SGHNT, YYREEE (reference sequence). CDR3 in amino acids: CASSPVSGQGGRNYGYTF. The CDR3 nucleotides read TGTGCCAGCAGCCCAGTCAGCGGACAGGGGGGTCGTAACTATGGCTACACCTTC.

The chain links TRBV11-2 to TRBJ2-7, with TRBD1 matching over 7 bases. The V and J ends lost 0 bases and 3 bases, in that order; junction bases with no gene match: 8. Germline V gene data show CDR1 as SGHAT and CDR2 as FQNNGV. The CDR3 extends over 16 amino acids. The CDR3 reads CASSLDLTGVIYEQYF. The CDR3, as DNA: TGTGCCAGCAGCTTAGATCTTACAGGGGTAATCTACGAGCAGTACTTC.

The J gene is TRBJ2-5, the V gene TRBV27; maybe TRBD1 (6 bases). Germline CDR1 and CDR2: MNHEY and SMNVEV (reference sequence). The V end was cut by 9 bases, the J end by 4 bases, with 15 bases between. CDR3 length equals 13 residues. The CDR3 DNA reads as TGTGCCAGTTCCCCAACAGGGCCAGAGACCCAGTACTTC. Its translation is CASSPTGPETQYF.

The CDR3 is CASSLAQGAVGYTF. The CDR3 nucleotides are TGTGCCAGCAGCTTAGCTCAGGGGGCGGTTGGCTACACCTTC. The chain joins TRBV11-2 to TRBJ1-2, with 8 bases fitting TRBD1. The CDR3 spans 14 residues. The germline V gene has CDR1 SGHAT and CDR2 FQNNGV. V shed 1 base, J shed 7 bases, and the junction held 5 bases outside the gene matches.

This chain links TRBV19 with TRBJ2-7, with 11 positions matching TRBD1. The germline V gene encodes CDR1 LNHDA and CDR2 SQIVND (reference sequence). V shed 5 bases and J 2 bases; nucleotides not matched to a gene: 5. The CDR3 is 15 amino acids. The CDR3 nucleotides are TGTGCCAGTAGTCCGGGACAGGGGGTAACCTACGAGCAGTACTTC. It translates to CASSPGQGVTYEQYF.

As concerns this clone: The identical CDR3 is also encoded by other nucleotide sequences in the sample. The J gene is TRBJ1-3, the V gene TRBV5-1; unclear D gene. Per the germline V gene, CDR1 is SGHRS and CDR2 is YFSETQ. The CDR3 covers 15 residues. V was shortened by 0 bases and J by 0 bases, with 7 bases between the two germline ends. The CDR3 DNA reads TGCGCCAGCAGCTTGGAGGTTAGCTCTGGAAACACCATATATTTT. This gives the protein CASSLEVSSGNTIYF.